Each of the 23 T cell receptor beta chains below was sequenced from the same sample in a study of blood T cell repertoires in COVID-19. Produced via immunoSEQ multiplex PCR; TCRdb's table is partial and in-frame only. The profile covers about 190,000 clones, with 80% appearing a single time and approximately 6.9% taken by the ten largest. Sequenced sample: peripheral blood. These receptors came from a man in his 60s with acute or convalescent COVID-19.

The rearrangement joins TRBV5-1 to TRBJ2-1, with TRBD2 matching over 11 bases. The CDR3 has 16 residues. V was pared by 5 bases and J by 8 bases, with 12 bases of the junction left unmatched. Germline V gene data show CDR1 as SGHRS and CDR2 as YFSETQ. The CDR3 nucleotides read TGCGCCAGCAGTGGGGGCCTAGCGGGAGGTTTCGATGAGCAGTTCTTC. Translation: CASSGGLAGGFDEQFF.

The V call is TRBV19, the J call TRBJ1-1; D might be TRBD1 (5 bases). Germline-derived CDR1 and CDR2 are LNHDA and SQIVND (reference sequence). This CDR3 spans 14 amino acids. Trimming left V 7 bases short and J 3 bases short, with 15 bases between. CDR3 protein: CASTAAGTHTEAFF. The DNA of the CDR3 is TGTGCCAGTACCGCCGCAGGGACTCACACTGAAGCTTTCTTT.

This clone has only a few counts. V usage is TRBV15 and J usage is TRBJ1-2, with D tentatively TRBD1 (6 bases). CDR1 LNHNV and CDR2 YYDKDF come from the germline V gene (reference sequence). The CDR3 has 13 residues. Trimming left V 4 bases short and J 8 bases short, with 14 bases between. CDR3: CATSTPTGSGYTF. The CDR3 DNA reads TGTGCCACCAGCACCCCGACAGGATCGGGCTACACCTTC.

The chain employs TRBV9 and TRBJ2-1; 10 nucleotides agree with TRBD2. CDR1 is SGDLS and CDR2 is YYNGEE in the germline V gene. Trimming removed 3 bases from V and 2 bases from J; junction bases left unmatched: 2. The CDR3 is made up of 15 amino acids. Written as DNA, the CDR3 is TGTGCCAGCAGCGAGAGCGGGGGGGCCTACAATGAGCAGTTCTTC. As protein: CASSESGGAYNEQFF.

The CDR3, as DNA: TGTGCCAGTAGTACCCCGGGACAGGGGGGGGAGCAGTACTTC. Translated: CASSTPGQGGEQYF. The chain joins TRBV19 to TRBJ2-7; TRBD1 agrees at 11 bases. J lost 7 bases, V lost 4 bases, and 6 bases had no gene match. There are 14 residues in the CDR3. Germline V gene sequence: CDR1 LNHDA, CDR2 SQIVND (reference sequence).

The CDR3 DNA follows: TGTGCCAGCAGTGACTACAGGGCCACCGGGGAGCTGTTTTTT. It encodes CASSDYRATGELFF. The chain is built from TRBV2 and TRBJ2-2; possibly TRBD1 for D (6 bases). V lost 3 bases to trimming and J lost 4 bases, with 9 bases between them. Germline loops: CDR1 SNHLY, CDR2 FYNNEI. The CDR3 contains 14 residues.

The gene calls are TRBV9 and TRBJ2-7, with 11 bases that match TRBD2. Trimming removed 3 bases from V and 6 bases from J; junction bases left unmatched: 11. Germline V gene lookup returns CDR1 SGDLS and CDR2 YYNGEE. The CDR3 contains 16 residues. DNA of the CDR3: TGTGCCAGCAGCGCCTATAGCGGGAGGGAATACTCCGAGCAGTACTTC. It yields the protein CASSAYSGREYSEQYF. The full variable domain, rest sourced from reference TRBV9 and TRBJ2-7, is DSGVTQTPKHLITATGQRVTLRCSPRSGDLSVYWYQQSLDQGLQFLIQYYNGEERAKGNILERFSAQQFPDLHSELNLSSLELGDSALYFCASSAYSGREYSEQYFGPGTRLTVT.

This chain links TRBV6-2 or TRBV6-3 with TRBJ2-1; TRBD2 matches at 7 bases. The junction had 14 bases not matched to a gene; V was cut back by 2 bases and J by 10 bases. The CDR3 loop spans 16 amino acids. Germline V CDR1 and CDR2: MNHEY, SVGEGT. The CDR3 spells CASSYPSGAGWWEQFF. The CDR3 DNA is TGTGCCAGCAGTTACCCCAGCGGGGCCGGTTGGTGGGAGCAGTTCTTC.

The chain couples TRBV14 to TRBJ2-1, with 7 positions matching TRBD2. This CDR3 is 15 amino acids long. With V trimmed by 4 bases and J by 10 bases, 13 bases remained unmatched. From germline, CDR1 is SGHDN and CDR2 FVKESK. CDR3 sequence (DNA): TGTGCCAGCAGCCGACTAAATAGCGGGCCGGGCGAGCAGTTCTTC. This translates into CASSRLNSGPGEQFF.

The chain recombines TRBV7-2 with TRBJ1-3; D is unclear. Germline CDR1 reads SGHTA; CDR2 reads FQGNSA. CDR3 length: 18 amino acids. Trimming took off 1 base at V and 1 base at J, with 17 bases between the two ends. The CDR3 DNA reads as TGTGCCAGCAGCTTAGTCTCGAGGGTCGGGCAATCTGGAAACACCATATATTTT. Translated, it gives CASSLVSRVGQSGNTIYF.

This clone has more than one count but fewer than ten. The chain recombines TRBV24-1 with TRBJ2-3, with 8 bases fitting TRBD2. In germline, CDR1 is KGHDR, CDR2 SFDVKD. CDR3 length: 17 amino acids. J gave up 2 bases and V 4 bases, and 10 bases lay outside the gene matches. The chain's CDR3 is CATSDPGLVGVTDTQYF. The CDR3 bases are TGTGCCACCAGTGACCCGGGACTAGTCGGAGTCACAGATACGCAGTATTTT.

The J gene is TRBJ1-1, the V gene TRBV27, with D possibly TRBD1 on 6 matching bases. The CDR3 is 15 residues long. CDR1 is MNHEY, CDR2 SMNVEV, per germline (reference sequence). V dropped 6 bases and J dropped 0 bases, with 14 bases sitting between them. DNA for the CDR3: TGTGCCAGCAGCCTGAAACAGGGCATGAACACTGAAGCTTTCTTT. This gives the protein CASSLKQGMNTEAFF.

Note on this clone: In the same sample, other DNA sequences code for this CDR3. The chain is built from TRBV6-5 and TRBJ2-2; D gene unclear. The CDR3 contains 15 residues. Germline loops: CDR1 MNHEY, CDR2 SVGAGI. V dropped 0 bases and J dropped 1 base, with 6 bases sitting between them. The CDR3 sequence is CASSYSPGNTGELFF. CDR3 in DNA: TGTGCCAGCAGTTACTCGCCAGGGAACACCGGGGAGCTGTTTTTT.

The chain recombines TRBV15 with TRBJ1-1; D is unclear. From germline, CDR1 is LNHNV and CDR2 YYDKDF (reference sequence). The V end was cut by 0 bases, the J end by 2 bases, with 7 bases between. This CDR3 spans 14 amino acids. DNA for the CDR3: TGTGCCACCAGCAGAGATCTGACAAACACTGAAGCTTTCTTT. It is translated as CATSRDLTNTEAFF.

V gene TRBV15 combines with J gene TRBJ1-5, with 7 positions matching TRBD1. This CDR3 has 16 amino acids. J was trimmed by 7 bases and V by 0 bases; bases with no gene match: 9. Germline V gives CDR1 LNHNV, CDR2 YYDKDF (reference sequence). CDR3 loop: CATSRDSAPRGQPQHF. In nucleotides, the CDR3 is TGTGCCACCAGCAGAGATTCGGCACCCAGGGGGCAGCCCCAGCATTTT.

This clone was counted a few times. V and J are TRBV28 and TRBJ2-1; 7 nucleotides match TRBD2. CDR1 and CDR2 (germline): MDHEN, SYDVKM. The CDR3 totals 16 residues. After removal of 10 bases from V and 0 bases from J, the junction contained 12 bases not matched to a gene. The CDR3 nucleotides are TGTGCCACCACTCGGGGAGGGTCTGGCTCCTACAATGAGCAGTTCTTC. It yields the protein CATTRGGSGSYNEQFF. Drawing the rest from reference TRBV28 and TRBJ2-1, the complete variable domain is DVKVTQSSRYLVKRTGEKVFLECVQDMDHENMFWYRQDPGLGLRLIYFSYDVKMKEKGDIPEGYSVSREKKERFSLILESASTNQTSMYLCATTRGGSGSYNEQFFGPGTRLTVL.

This clone was observed a single time. This rearrangement joins TRBV5-1 to TRBJ2-1; TRBD2 matches at 11 bases. Germline V gene data show CDR1 as SGHRS and CDR2 as YFSETQ. There are 16 residues in the CDR3. With 4 bases clipped from V and 5 bases from J, the junction kept 8 bases outside the gene matches. The CDR3 loop is CASSRAGTSGNNEQFF. The CDR3 DNA follows: TGCGCCAGCAGCCGAGCCGGGACTAGCGGAAACAATGAGCAGTTCTTC.

The rearrangement links TRBV5-1 to TRBJ1-6; D is possibly TRBD1 (5 bases). The CDR3 totals 16 residues. V shed 0 bases and J shed 7 bases, with 14 bases lying between them. CDR1 and CDR2 from the germline V gene are SGHRS and YFSETQ. CDR3 sequence: CASSLAPQGSNSPLHF. The CDR3 region has the DNA TGCGCCAGCAGCTTGGCTCCGCAGGGTTCAAATTCACCCCTCCACTTT. The entire variable domain, with the rest obtained from reference TRBV5-1 and TRBJ1-6, is as follows: KAGVTQTPRYLIKTRGQQVTLSCSPISGHRSVSWYQQTPGQGLQFLFEYFSETQRNKGNFPGRFSGRQFSNSRSEMNVSTLELGDSALYLCASSLAPQGSNSPLHFGNGTRLTVT.

J is TRBJ2-3 and V is TRBV18; D not resolved. Germline V lookup: CDR1 KGHSH, CDR2 LQKENI. V lost 5 bases, J lost 2 bases, and 8 bases lay in between. The CDR3 is made up of 13 amino acids. CDR3 bases: TGTGCCAGCTCAATCGGGTTCACAGATACGCAGTATTTT. Translation: CASSIGFTDTQYF.

This chain connects TRBV5-1 to TRBJ2-5; TRBD2 agrees at 12 bases. The CDR3 runs 17 residues. Germline V gene sequence: CDR1 SGHRS, CDR2 YFSETQ. Trimming at V came to 4 bases and at J to 4 bases, leaving 11 bases not matched to a gene. The CDR3 coding sequence is TGCGCCAGCAGCCCGGACCCGACTAGCGGGGGATCAGAGACCCAGTACTTC. The encoded protein is CASSPDPTSGGSETQYF.

The CDR3 reads CSARDSGREFF. The CDR3, as DNA: TGCAGTGCTAGAGATAGCGGAAGGGAGTTCTTC. J is TRBJ2-1 and V is TRBV20-1; D might be TRBD2 (6 bases). Germline CDR1 DFQATT, CDR2 SNEGSKA (reference sequence). V was clipped by 0 bases and J by 14 bases, with 11 bases between them. This CDR3 comprises 11 residues.

V is TRBV4-1 and J is TRBJ2-3, with a weak D call TRBD1 (6 bases). The germline V gene has CDR1 MGHRA and CDR2 YSYEKL. With 6 bases removed from V and 1 base from J, the gap between germline ends came to 11 bases. This CDR3 contains 14 residues. CDR3 amino acids: CASSIRGGTDTQYF. The CDR3 DNA is TGCGCCAGCAGTATCAGGGGCGGCACAGATACGCAGTATTTT.

The chain couples TRBV3-1 (or the pseudogene TRBV3-2) to TRBJ1-2; D gene ambiguous. CDR3 size: 15 residues. V lost 8 bases, J lost 5 bases, and 21 bases lay in between. From germline, CDR1 is LGHDT and CDR2 YNNKEL (reference sequence). The CDR3 DNA is TGTGCCAGCTCTCACATTTCCTACGGAGGGTATGGCTACACCTTC. Protein sequence: CASSHISYGGYGYTF.